The 25 T cell receptor beta chains reported below all come from one sample, sequenced in a study of shared clonotypes between healthy human individuals. The assay was immunoSEQ multiplex PCR, and TCRdb's table has in-frame clones only and misses some. The table includes 2 million to 2.5 million clones, approximately 93% detected once. Input material: naive CD4+ T cells from PBMCs. Documented subset: CD45RA+ positively selected. These receptors were obtained from a man between 18 and 35 years old in good health. Some clones in this sample may be carry-over from other donors' samples.

The chain links TRBV29-1 to TRBJ2-7; D is tentatively TRBD1 or TRBD2 (6 bases each). Germline lookup yields CDR1 SQVTM and CDR2 ANQGSEA. The CDR3 contains 12 residues. With 2 bases removed from V and 6 bases from J, the gap between germline ends came to 11 bases. The CDR3 loop reads CSVEPGAGEQYF. The CDR3 bases are TGCAGCGTTGAACCGGGGGCGGGCGAGCAGTACTTC.

This clone occurred a few times. The chain is built from TRBV2 and TRBJ1-5; 8 bases match TRBD1. The V gene's germline CDR1 is SNHLY and CDR2 FYNNEI. V trimming: 6 bases; J trimming: 2 bases; junction bases outside the gene matches: 3. The length of the CDR3 is 14 residues. CDR3 sequence: CASRDRARNQPQHF. The CDR3 DNA is TGTGCCAGCAGGGACAGGGCCCGCAATCAGCCCCAGCATTTT.

V is TRBV2 and J is TRBJ1-1, with D maybe TRBD1 (5 bases). This CDR3 is built from 13 residues. Per the germline V gene, CDR1 is SNHLY and CDR2 is FYNNEI. Trimming left V 7 bases short and J 1 base short, with 10 bases between. CDR3 coding DNA: TGTGCCAGCACCGGGACGGGGAACACTGAAGCTTTCTTT. Its protein is CASTGTGNTEAFF.

The gene calls are TRBV19 and TRBJ1-2; 9 bases map to TRBD1. In germline, CDR1 is LNHDA, CDR2 SQIVND (reference sequence). The CDR3 sequence is 14 residues long. Losses at the gene ends were 7 bases for V and 8 bases for J; bases not matched to a gene: 11. The CDR3 is CASTPSWDRVGYTF. The CDR3 nucleotides read TGTGCCAGTACCCCATCCTGGGACAGGGTAGGCTACACCTTC.

This chain links TRBV19 with TRBJ2-4, with TRBD1 matching over 8 bases. After removal of 5 bases from V and 8 bases from J, the junction contained 5 bases not matched to a gene. Germline V lookup: CDR1 LNHDA, CDR2 SQIVND (reference sequence). The CDR3 has 13 residues. The CDR3 region is CASSQGAGDIQYF. CDR3 nucleotides: TGTGCCAGTAGTCAGGGGGCTGGAGACATTCAGTACTTC. The full variable domain, in which reference TRBV19 and TRBJ2-4 provide the parts outside the CDR3, is DGGITQSPKYLFRKEGQNVTLSCEQNLNHDAMYWYRQDPGQGLRLIYYSQIVNDFQKGDIAEGYSVSREKKESFPLTVTSAQKNPTAFYLCASSQGAGDIQYFGAGTRLSVL.

The chain links TRBV5-1 to TRBJ1-1; perhaps TRBD1 as D (5 bases). Germline V lookup: CDR1 SGHRS, CDR2 YFSETQ. The CDR3 contains 12 residues. The V and J ends lost 7 bases and 0 bases respectively, with 7 bases between them. CDR3 bases: TGCGCCAGCTGGGGCCTGAACACTGAAGCTTTCTTT. Translation gives CASWGLNTEAFF.

The J gene is TRBJ2-1, the V gene TRBV4-1, with a possible D match to TRBD2 (5 bases). V lost 0 bases and J lost 0, with 9 bases in between. Germline CDR1 is MGHRA and CDR2 is YSYEKL. The CDR3 runs 16 residues. CDR3 sequence reads: CASSQDKSGSYNEQFF. CDR3 bases: TGCGCCAGCAGCCAAGATAAGAGCGGCTCCTACAATGAGCAGTTCTTC.

About this clone: This CDR3 is also generated by other DNA sequences in the sample. V is TRBV11-3 and J is TRBJ2-3; 10 nucleotides align to TRBD2. Trimming removed 1 base from V and 4 bases from J; junction bases left unmatched: 2. The CDR3 extends over 15 amino acids. Germline loops: CDR1 SGHNT, CDR2 YENEEA. CDR3 sequence reads: CASSLGLAGADTQYF. The CDR3 coding sequence is TGTGCCAGCAGCTTAGGTCTAGCGGGGGCAGATACGCAGTATTTT.

This chain uses TRBV15 with TRBJ2-3; the match to TRBD2 covers 13 bases. The V and J ends lost 5 bases and 0 bases, in that order; junction bases with no gene match: 5. Germline assignment: CDR1 LNHNV and CDR2 YYDKDF (reference sequence). CDR3 length: 17 residues. For the CDR3, the DNA is TGTGCCACCAGCGCCGGACTAGCGGGAGTGAGCACAGATACGCAGTATTTT. This translates into CATSAGLAGVSTDTQYF.

This clone was counted between two and nine times. V and J are TRBV2 and TRBJ1-5; 7 nucleotides align to TRBD1. Losses at the gene ends were 6 bases for V and 9 bases for J; bases not matched to a gene: 11. Germline values: CDR1 SNHLY, CDR2 FYNNEI. There are 14 residues in the CDR3. CDR3 in DNA: TGTGCCAGCAGAGGGGACAGTCCAGTGTGGCCCCAGCATTTT. This encodes CASRGDSPVWPQHF.

This clone was recorded once. V gene TRBV6-5 combines with J gene TRBJ2-5, with D tentatively TRBD2 (5 bases). The CDR3 loop spans 14 amino acids. CDR1 is MNHEY and CDR2 is SVGAGI in the germline V gene. Trimming took off 4 bases at V and 4 bases at J, with 13 bases between the two ends. CDR3 amino acids: CASSSPGVLETQYF. CDR3 bases: TGTGCCAGCAGTTCCCCCGGGGTACTAGAGACCCAGTACTTC.

CDR3 sequence: CASSQVIRGGADTQYF. DNA for the CDR3: TGCGCCAGCAGCCAAGTCATTCGGGGTGGCGCAGATACGCAGTATTTT. The chain links TRBV4-3 to TRBJ2-3; the D gene is possibly TRBD2 (5 bases). The CDR3 sequence is 16 residues long. Germline assignment: CDR1 LGHNA and CDR2 YSLEER. Trimming left V 1 base short and J 4 bases short, with 15 bases between.

V is TRBV11-2 and J is TRBJ2-7; 14 bases align to TRBD2. Germline V gives CDR1 SGHAT, CDR2 FQNNGV. The CDR3 contains 15 residues. After removal of 5 bases from V and 7 bases from J, the junction contained 7 bases not matched to a gene. In DNA form, the CDR3 reads TGTGCCAGCAGCCTGGCCGGACTAGCGGGAGGTGAGCAGTACTTC. This translates into CASSLAGLAGGEQYF.

This clone was recorded once. This chain links TRBV9 with TRBJ1-4, with a tentative D call TRBD1 (5 bases). The V gene lost 4 bases and the J gene lost 8 bases, with 21 bases spanning the gap. The length of the CDR3 is 16 residues. Germline V lookup: CDR1 SGDLS, CDR2 YYNGEE. The CDR3 DNA follows: TGTGCCAGCAGCCCCCGAGGGCGGGGGGACCGAGAAAAACTGTTTTTT. It encodes CASSPRGRGDREKLFF.

The chain has TRBV4-1 and TRBJ2-7; the match to TRBD2 covers 7 bases. Germline-derived CDR1 and CDR2 are MGHRA and YSYEKL. The length of the CDR3 is 19 residues. The V and J ends lost 0 bases and 1 base, in that order; junction bases with no gene match: 15. In DNA, the CDR3 is TGCGCCAGCAGCCAAGACTTCCGTCGTCCTAGCGGTTCTTCCTACGAGCAGTACTTC. This translates into CASSQDFRRPSGSSYEQYF.

V and J are TRBV18 and TRBJ1-1; D is unclear. Germline values: CDR1 KGHSH, CDR2 LQKENI. This CDR3 is built from 14 residues. Trimming pared 2 bases from V and 0 bases from J, leaving 7 bases between. The chain's CDR3 is CASSPTTVNTEAFF. The CDR3 DNA is TGTGCCAGCTCACCAACCACAGTGAACACTGAAGCTTTCTTT.

As DNA, the CDR3 is TGTGCCAGTAGTCCGACACTACAGGGGGCAGGGGAGACCCAGTACTTC. It is translated as CASSPTLQGAGETQYF. The chain uses TRBV19 and TRBJ2-5; the match to TRBD1 covers 9 bases. From germline, CDR1 is LNHDA and CDR2 SQIVND (reference sequence). V shed 5 bases, J shed 5 bases, and the junction held 12 bases outside the gene matches. This CDR3 has 16 amino acids.

This clone occurred once. CDR3 sequence (DNA): TGTGCCAGTAGTGTCCGGCAGGGGGCGAACCTCAATGAGCAGTTCTTC. Translating it yields CASSVRQGANLNEQFF. The rearrangement links TRBV19 to TRBJ2-1; 8 bases match TRBD1. V lost 5 bases, J lost 6 bases, and 12 bases stayed unmatched. CDR3 size: 16 residues. Germline loops: CDR1 LNHDA, CDR2 SQIVND (reference sequence).

The chain combines TRBV27 with TRBJ2-3; a weak D match, TRBD1 (6 bases). The CDR3 extends over 13 amino acids. V was clipped by 3 bases and J by 3 bases, with 7 bases between them. Germline lookup yields CDR1 MNHEY and CDR2 SMNVEV (reference sequence). The CDR3 nucleotides are TGTGCCAGCAGTTTTGACAGGACAGATACGCAGTATTTT. Its translation is CASSFDRTDTQYF.

The V and J genes are TRBV5-1 and TRBJ1-2, with D possibly being TRBD1 (5 bases). V was clipped by 4 bases and J by 4 bases, with 11 bases between them. The CDR3 has 13 residues. From germline, CDR1 is SGHRS and CDR2 YFSETQ. CDR3 in DNA: TGCGCCAGCAGCGGGGGGACGGGCTATGGCTACACCTTC. It codes for CASSGGTGYGYTF.

This chain's CDR3 is CASSYSPGAAGELFF. The CDR3 DNA reads as TGTGCCAGCAGTTACTCACCGGGGGCTGCCGGGGAGCTGTTTTTT. The rearrangement joins TRBV6-5 to TRBJ2-2; TRBD1 or TRBD2 may be the D gene (6 bases each). From germline, CDR1 is MNHEY and CDR2 SVGAGI. Trimming took off 0 bases at V and 6 bases at J, with 11 bases between the two ends. The CDR3 length is 15 residues.

This clone appeared a single time. V is TRBV2 and J is TRBJ1-5, with 8 bases identical to TRBD1. V gave up 5 bases and J gave up 0 bases; unmatched junction bases: 3. The germline V gene has CDR1 SNHLY and CDR2 FYNNEI. The CDR3 covers 15 residues. The CDR3 here is CASSPTGVSNQPQHF. In DNA, the CDR3 is TGTGCCAGCAGTCCGACAGGGGTTAGCAATCAGCCCCAGCATTTT.

CDR3 DNA sequence: TGTGCCAGTAGAGGAAGGGTATGGGAGACCCAGTACTTC. It codes for CASRGRVWETQYF. The rearrangement links TRBV19 to TRBJ2-5; unclear D gene. CDR3 length: 13 residues. Germline loops: CDR1 LNHDA, CDR2 SQIVND (reference sequence). Trimming stripped 6 bases from V and 5 bases from J, with 13 bases between.

The chain employs TRBV7-4 and TRBJ2-2; D is undetermined. Germline V gene sequence: CDR1 SGHVT, CDR2 SQSDAQ. This CDR3 has 15 amino acids. Between the trimmed V and J ends, which lost 3 bases and 1 base, there was a span of 9 bases. Here the CDR3 DNA reads TGTGCCAGCAGCTTCGTTCGTATGAACACCGGGGAGCTGTTTTTT. Protein: CASSFVRMNTGELFF.

The gene calls are TRBV18 and TRBJ1-1; D unclear. The germline gives CDR1 KGHSH, CDR2 LQKENI. The CDR3 length is 15 residues. V gave up 2 bases and J gave up 6 bases, with 16 bases separating them. The CDR3 DNA sequence: TGTGCCAGCTCACCAAGTGCCAGTATGTCCGCTGAAGCTTTCTTT. This sequence encodes CASSPSASMSAEAFF.